One sample yielded the 19 T cell receptor beta chains listed below, sequenced in a study of beta chain features in type 1 diabetes (dated by TCRdb to between 2017 and 2018). Findings and caveats that apply to the study as a whole: Type 1 diabetes patients showed a moderate but significant shortening of TCRB CDR3 length in all four CD4+ subsets.

Libraries came from the immunoSEQ multiplex PCR assay. The High Capacity cDNA Reverse Transcription Kit was used to reverse transcribe all of the isolated RNA, meaning that expressed TCRB transcripts were what got sequenced. Not all clones reach the TCRdb copy of this immuneACCESS table, which keeps in-frame sequences only. Checked studies attribute under half of the gap to unresolved V genes and leave the rest unexplained. The sample table shows 150,000 or so clones, and roughly 8% are seen once. The ten largest clones take up about 0.5% of the sample. No antigens are known for them. Specimen: central memory CD4+ T cells from blood. Every receptor here comes from a woman younger than 30 with type 1 diabetes.

The chain joins TRBV18 to TRBJ2-2; D possibly corresponds to TRBD1 (6 bases). CDR3 length: 16 amino acids. The V gene lost 2 bases and the J gene lost 2 bases, with 12 bases spanning the gap. CDR1 and CDR2 from the germline V gene are KGHSH and LQKENI. The CDR3 DNA reads TGTGCCAGCTCACCAGAGAACAGGGTAAACACCGGGGAGCTGTTTTTT. It encodes CASSPENRVNTGELFF.

V gene TRBV7-9 combines with J gene TRBJ2-7; possibly TRBD2 for D (6 bases). Germline CDR1 and CDR2: SEHNR and FQNEAQ (reference sequence). The V gene lost 2 bases and the J gene lost 2 bases, with 10 bases spanning the gap. CDR3 length equals 14 residues. The CDR3 spells CASSLTLAPYEQYF. In nucleotides, the CDR3 is TGTGCCAGCAGCTTAACCCTAGCGCCCTACGAGCAGTACTTC.

The chain has TRBV2 and TRBJ1-5; D uncertain. V lost 3 bases and J lost 4, with 7 bases in between. Per germline, CDR1 SNHLY and CDR2 FYNNEI. This CDR3 has 13 residues. For the CDR3, the DNA is TGTGCCAGCAGTGAGGCAGAAAATCAGCCCCAGCATTTT. Protein sequence: CASSEAENQPQHF.

There are a few counts of this clone. This rearrangement joins TRBV7-9 to TRBJ2-1; TRBD2 agrees at 9 bases. The CDR3 is made up of 14 amino acids. V shed 0 bases and J 15 bases; nucleotides not matched to a gene: 9. Germline lookup yields CDR1 SEHNR and CDR2 FQNEAQ (reference sequence). The CDR3 is CASSLAHVAGETFF. In nucleotides, the CDR3 is TGTGCCAGCAGCTTAGCGCACGTAGCGGGAGAGACGTTCTTC.

This sequence joins TRBV9 and TRBJ2-1; 7 bases agree with TRBD2. The CDR3 extends over 15 amino acids. V gave up 3 bases and J gave up 10 bases; unmatched junction bases: 13. Germline CDR1 is SGDLS and CDR2 is YYNGEE. In nucleotides, the CDR3 is TGTGCCAGCAGCGGGGGGGGACTACTCCTCGGAGAGCAGTTCTTC. It specifies CASSGGGLLLGEQFF.

This clone occurred a few times. This sequence joins TRBV7-2 and TRBJ2-7; 7 bases are shared with TRBD2. The CDR3 runs to 15 residues. The germline V gene encodes CDR1 SGHTA and CDR2 FQGNSA. Trimming took 4 bases from V and 2 from J; bases not matched to a gene: 8. The CDR3 is CASSSTGGGTYEQYF. The CDR3 region has the DNA TGTGCCAGCAGCTCAACGGGAGGCGGAACCTACGAGCAGTACTTC.

The chain employs TRBV11-3 and TRBJ2-1, with D possibly being TRBD2 (5 bases). The V end was cut by 2 bases, the J end by 6 bases, with 8 bases between. The germline gives CDR1 SGHNT, CDR2 YENEEA. The CDR3 is 13 residues long. Here the CDR3 reads CASSLRAVNEQFF. In nucleotides, the CDR3 is TGTGCCAGCAGCTTACGAGCGGTCAATGAGCAGTTCTTC. The full variable domain, with the rest looked up from reference TRBV11-3 and TRBJ2-1, is EAGVVQSPRYKIIEKKQPVAFWCNPISGHNTLYWYLQNLGQGPELLIRYENEEAVDDSQLPKDRFSAERLKGVDSTLKIQPAELGDSAVYLCASSLRAVNEQFFGPGTRLTVL.

The chain carries TRBV5-1 and TRBJ1-4; 7 positions agree with TRBD1. In germline, CDR1 is SGHRS, CDR2 YFSETQ. J gave up 4 bases and V 0 bases, and 12 bases lay outside the gene matches. CDR3 size: 18 residues. The CDR3: CASSLAFPGQPYNEKLFF. DNA of the CDR3: TGCGCCAGCAGCTTGGCCTTTCCGGGACAGCCGTATAATGAAAAACTGTTTTTT. Full variable domain (rest looked up from reference TRBV5-1 and TRBJ1-4): KAGVTQTPRYLIKTRGQQVTLSCSPISGHRSVSWYQQTPGQGLQFLFEYFSETQRNKGNFPGRFSGRQFSNSRSEMNVSTLELGDSALYLCASSLAFPGQPYNEKLFFGSGTQLSVL.

The chain combines TRBV20-1 with TRBJ2-5, with TRBD1 matching over 7 bases. Losses at the gene ends were 5 bases for V and 5 bases for J; bases not matched to a gene: 2. The germline CDR1 and CDR2 sequences are DFQATT and SNEGSKA (reference sequence). This CDR3 spans 11 amino acids. The CDR3 spells CSASDRETQYF. The CDR3 DNA reads TGCAGTGCTTCGGACAGGGAGACCCAGTACTTC.

This chain connects TRBV27 to TRBJ2-1, with 9 bases aligning to TRBD2. Germline CDR1 MNHEY, CDR2 SMNVEV (reference sequence). The CDR3 sequence is 15 residues long. V dropped 2 bases and J dropped 7; count of bases not matched to a gene: 6. Here the CDR3 reads CASSLGGRAGNEQFF. The CDR3 nucleotides read TGTGCCAGCAGTTTAGGCGGGAGGGCCGGAAATGAGCAGTTCTTC.

This clone turned up a few times. The rearrangement uses TRBV7-2 and TRBJ2-1, with TRBD2 matching over 9 bases. The CDR3 extends over 14 amino acids. The germline V gene encodes CDR1 SGHTA and CDR2 FQGNSA. Trimming took 8 bases from V and 2 from J; bases not matched to a gene: 4. The CDR3 DNA is TGTGCCAGCTCGATAGCGGGGGCCTACAATGAGCAGTTCTTC. Amino acids: CASSIAGAYNEQFF.

This clone was recorded a few times. The chain has TRBV28 and TRBJ2-7, with D possibly being TRBD2 (7 bases). Trimming pared 4 bases from V and 3 bases from J, leaving 28 bases between. This CDR3 contains 19 residues. In germline, CDR1 is MDHEN, CDR2 SYDVKM. The CDR3 sequence: CASSSAGPLAGEGIYEQYF. For the CDR3, the DNA is TGTGCCAGCAGTTCCGCCGGACCCCTTGCAGGGGAGGGGATCTACGAGCAGTACTTC. Full variable domain (outside the CDR3, taken from reference TRBV28 and TRBJ2-7): DVKVTQSSRYLVKRTGEKVFLECVQDMDHENMFWYRQDPGLGLRLIYFSYDVKMKEKGDIPEGYSVSREKKERFSLILESASTNQTSMYLCASSSAGPLAGEGIYEQYFGPGTRLTVT.

This clone was observed a few times. The V and J genes are TRBV29-1 and TRBJ2-1; TRBD1 agrees at 8 bases. Germline V gene data show CDR1 as SQVTM and CDR2 as ANQGSEA. CDR3 size: 15 residues. Losses at the gene ends were 7 bases for V and 4 bases for J; bases not matched to a gene: 12. CDR3 in DNA: TGCAGCGGCGACGACAGGGGATGGGGTTACAATGAGCAGTTCTTC. Translating gives CSGDDRGWGYNEQFF.

This chain joins TRBV6-1 and TRBJ2-2, with 11 bases aligning to TRBD1. Losses at the gene ends were 2 bases for V and 6 bases for J; bases not matched to a gene: 5. This CDR3 contains 16 residues. Germline CDR1 reads MNHNS; CDR2 reads SASEGT. The CDR3 DNA reads TGTGCCAGCAGTGAAACTAGGACAGGGGGCCCCGGGGAGCTGTTTTTT. Translating gives CASSETRTGGPGELFF.

This chain connects TRBV29-1 to TRBJ1-4; possible D gene TRBD1, 5 bases. The V gene's germline CDR1 is SQVTM and CDR2 ANQGSEA. This CDR3 has 13 residues. V lost 7 bases and J 10 bases, leaving 19 bases between the germline ends. As DNA, the CDR3 is TGCAGCGCGGTGAGAGGGGAGGCTGCAAAACTGTTTTTT. Its translation: CSAVRGEAAKLFF.

This clone was observed a handful of times. V and J are TRBV2 and TRBJ1-2, with TRBD1 identical over 9 bases. V gave up 4 bases and J gave up 5 bases; unmatched junction bases: 14. Germline CDR1 and CDR2: SNHLY and FYNNEI. The CDR3 covers 17 residues. CDR3 protein: CASSGWTGELVNYGYTF. The DNA for the CDR3 is TGTGCCAGCAGTGGGTGGACAGGGGAATTGGTAAATTATGGCTACACCTTC.

The rearrangement links TRBV5-1 to TRBJ1-1; D is undetermined. Trimming took off 2 bases at V and 5 bases at J, with 16 bases between the two ends. CDR1 is SGHRS, CDR2 YFSETQ, per germline. The CDR3 is 15 amino acids. This CDR3 reads CASSFLGEGGTEAFF. The CDR3 coding sequence is TGCGCCAGCAGCTTCCTCGGGGAGGGAGGAACTGAAGCTTTCTTT.

The J gene is TRBJ1-5, the V gene TRBV10-3; a possible D gene is TRBD1 (5 bases). The CDR3 runs to 13 residues. Germline V gene lookup returns CDR1 ENHRY and CDR2 SYGVKD. Trimming removed 8 bases from V and 7 bases from J, with 15 bases in between. The CDR3 DNA reads as TGTGCCATCGGGGGGTCCGTAAGACAGCCCCAGCATTTT. Translation gives CAIGGSVRQPQHF.

V is TRBV30 and J is TRBJ2-7, with 9 bases fitting TRBD2. Germline CDR1 GTSNPN, CDR2 SVGIG (reference sequence). V shed 3 bases and J 0 bases; nucleotides not matched to a gene: 3. The CDR3 length is 14 residues. CDR3: CAWRYSGSSYEQYF. DNA for the CDR3: TGTGCCTGGAGATATAGCGGGAGCTCCTACGAGCAGTACTTC.